The text below deals with one TCR beta chain. Germline CDR1 is SGHVS and CDR2 is FQNEAQ. With V trimmed by 2 bases and J by 4 bases, 11 bases remained unmatched. This CDR3 is built from 17 residues. This record comes from a study of technical replicates of blood from a handful of donors. The repertoire was sequenced with immunoSEQ multiplex PCR; TCRdb's copy has only in-frame clones and lacks some. The sample lists around 72,000 clones, almost 99% occurring once. This TCR was recovered from a human donor in good health. This chain joins TRBV7-8 and TRBJ2-3, with 8 bases identical to TRBD2. Sample: T cells isolated from PBMCs. In nucleotides, the CDR3 is TGTGCCAGCAGCTTACGACCCGAGCGGGAGCTCCCAGATACGCAGTATTTT. Its protein product is CASSLRPERELPDTQYF.